This T cell receptor beta chain appears in the sequencing data of a study of regulatory T cells in long-lasting Graves disease. Overall study context: For a period under 3 months, newly diagnosed Graves' patients had taken antithyroid drugs.

Construction of TCR beta libraries relied on iRepertoire HTBI primers and on Arm-PCR targeting CDR3 regions. TCRdb redid the calling of the multiplex PCR reads with MiXCR, one entry per CDR3 protein. The profile covers fewer than 450,000 distinct CDR3 sequences, with 14% to 15% appearing a single time and about 8.2% taken by the ten largest. This clonotype was detected many times. CDR3 size: 13 residues. V shed 6 bases and J shed 8 bases, with 20 bases lying between them. Germline V lookup: CDR1 DFQATT, CDR2 SNEGSKA (reference sequence). Time point defined: newly diagnosed GD, antithyroid drugs for less than 3 months. Extracted PBMC RNA gave rise to the TCR library. The same sample was also used in a study of T cells in Graves' hyperthyroidism and ophthalmopathy.

The sequence was collected from a woman aged 40 to 55 with Graves disease. Sequencing used peripheral blood mononuclear cells (PBMCs), obtained at new diagnosis, from a patient treated with antithyroid drugs. V is TRBV20-1 and J is TRBJ2-7, with a possible D match to TRBD2 (7 bases). CDR3 nucleotides: TGCAGTGCAGCCTTGGGGGCGGGAGAAAAGCAGTACTTC. The encoded protein is CSAALGAGEKQYF.